The 27 T cell receptor beta chains reported below all come from one sample, sequenced in a study of vaccination and CD4 T cells after COVID-19 (dated by TCRdb to between 2021 and 2024). No antigen has been assigned to these receptors. Library preparation was by PCR. The sequencer listed for this sample is Illumina iSeq 100. TCR sequencing of DNA from cultured CD4+ T cells used the Oncomine TCR Beta short-read assay at the Johns Hopkins FTIC core. TCRdb handled the public reads itself, with Q25 trimming in fastp and clone calling in MiXCR, and kept productive beta chains. Duplicate CDR3 protein sequences are folded into a single record with the most common DNA and genes. The sample table lists 25,000 or so distinct CDR3 sequences, roughly 68% of them with a count of one. In total, the top ten clones hold about 20% of the sample. Sample treatment or condition, as interpreted from the label and publication: roughly nine-day PBMC culture with coronavirus spike peptide pools or control peptides (ViraFEST assay).

The sample here was CD4+ T cells from blood, cultured in vitro, taken after SARS-CoV-2 vaccination. The receptor set was obtained from a human donor who received a COVID-19 vaccine.

This clonotype occurred a few times. J is TRBJ2-1 and V is TRBV24-1; 7 bases map to TRBD1. The CDR3 consists of 14 residues. After removal of 4 bases from V and 6 bases from J, the junction contained 5 bases not matched to a gene. CDR1 and CDR2 (germline): KGHDR, SFDVKD. CDR3 nucleotides: TGTGCCACCAGTGACCGCACAGGGGCCAATGAGCAGTTCTTC. Its protein is CATSDRTGANEQFF.

The chain is built from TRBV19 and TRBJ1-5; 7 bases agree with TRBD1. The CDR3 extends over 15 amino acids. The germline gives CDR1 LNHDA, CDR2 SQIVND (reference sequence). J was trimmed by 2 bases and V by 2 bases; bases with no gene match: 3. CDR3 nucleotide sequence: TGTGCCAGTAGTATAACAGGGGAAGGCAATCAGCCCCAGCATTTT. Protein: CASSITGEGNQPQHF. The entire variable domain, with the rest obtained from reference TRBV19 and TRBJ1-5, is as follows: DGGITQSPKYLFRKEGQNVTLSCEQNLNHDAMYWYRQDPGQGLRLIYYSQIVNDFQKGDIAEGYSVSREKKESFPLTVTSAQKNPTAFYLCASSITGEGNQPQHFGDGTRLSIL.

The CDR3 loop reads CASSIDIFDQPQHF. The CDR3 DNA sequence: TGTGCCAGTAGTATAGATATATTCGATCAGCCCCAGCATTTT. This chain uses TRBV19 with TRBJ1-5; D gene ambiguous. The CDR3 runs to 14 residues. Germline CDR1 is LNHDA and CDR2 is SQIVND (reference sequence). Trimming stripped 0 bases from V and 5 bases from J, with 8 bases between.

The genes are TRBV30 and TRBJ2-5, with 11 bases identical to TRBD1. Germline V gives CDR1 GTSNPN, CDR2 SVGIG (reference sequence). This CDR3 contains 15 residues. The V segment lost 1 base and the J segment 5 bases; nucleotides outside the gene matches: 6. CDR3 amino acids: CAWSAGTGGRETQYF. In nucleotides, the CDR3 is TGTGCCTGGAGTGCCGGGACAGGGGGTAGGGAGACCCAGTACTTC.

The chain recombines TRBV20-1 with TRBJ1-2; TRBD1 is a possible D gene (5 bases). The CDR3 extends over 13 amino acids. V lost 2 bases and J lost 4, with 11 bases in between. Germline V gene data show CDR1 as DFQATT and CDR2 as SNEGSKA (reference sequence). CDR3 in amino acids: CSARKTALYGYTF. DNA for the CDR3: TGCAGTGCTAGAAAGACAGCTCTCTATGGCTACACCTTC.

This clonotype was detected only once. The chain has TRBV2 and TRBJ1-2, with D maybe TRBD1 (6 bases). Germline lookup yields CDR1 SNHLY and CDR2 FYNNEI. The CDR3 contains 17 residues. Trimming removed 7 bases at V and 1 base at J, with 22 bases between. The CDR3 loop reads CASIQQGNLGHNYGYTF. The CDR3 bases are TGTGCCAGCATTCAACAGGGAAATTTGGGTCATAACTATGGCTACACCTTC.

This rearrangement joins TRBV27 to TRBJ1-6, with D possibly being TRBD1 (6 bases). Trimming shortened V by 6 bases and J by 9 bases, and 18 bases separated the two germline ends. There are 15 residues in the CDR3. Germline CDR1 reads MNHEY; CDR2 reads SMNVEV (reference sequence). In DNA form, the CDR3 reads TGTGCCAGCAGCCTGACAGGCCAAATTGGTTCACCCCTCCACTTT. This translates into CASSLTGQIGSPLHF.

The chain couples TRBV7-3 to TRBJ2-3; D is ambiguous. From germline, CDR1 is SGHTA and CDR2 FQGTGA. V lost 5 bases, J lost 6 bases, and 12 bases lay in between. This CDR3 is built from 13 residues. DNA for the CDR3: TGTGCCAGCAGCGCAAATAAAGAGGATACGCAGTATTTT. Protein sequence: CASSANKEDTQYF.

The V call is TRBV24-1, the J call TRBJ1-1, with TRBD1 as a possible D gene (5 bases). The germline V gene has CDR1 KGHDR and CDR2 SFDVKD. The CDR3 is 13 amino acids. V was clipped by 5 bases and J by 3 bases, with 9 bases between them. The CDR3, as DNA: TGTGCCACCAGTGTACGAGGGGACACTGAAGCTTTCTTT. It specifies CATSVRGDTEAFF.

The gene calls are TRBV6-1 and TRBJ2-5; 11 nucleotides align to TRBD2. CDR1 and CDR2 from the germline V gene are MNHNS and SASEGT. The V segment lost 4 bases and the J segment 2 bases; nucleotides outside the gene matches: 6. There are 16 residues in the CDR3. In DNA form, the CDR3 reads TGTGCCAGCAGTGGGGTAGCGGGGGGGGGACAAGAGACCCAGTACTTC. Translating it yields CASSGVAGGGQETQYF.

The gene calls are TRBV6-1 and TRBJ1-5; D is undetermined. Trimming removed 7 bases at V and 0 bases at J, with 16 bases between. This CDR3 has 16 residues. Germline CDR1 and CDR2: MNHNS and SASEGT. CDR3 in amino acids: CASTTKDKYSNQPQHF. CDR3 DNA: TGTGCCAGCACCACGAAAGACAAATATAGCAATCAGCCCCAGCATTTT.

The chain carries TRBV5-5 and TRBJ1-2; TRBD1 is a possible D gene (6 bases). Germline V CDR1 and CDR2: SGHKS, YYEKEE (reference sequence). Trimming left V 0 bases short and J 2 bases short, with 11 bases between. CDR3 length equals 15 residues. CDR3 in amino acids: CASSLAWGANYGYTF. Written as DNA, the CDR3 is TGTGCCAGCAGCTTGGCATGGGGGGCGAACTATGGCTACACCTTC. The full variable domain, in which reference TRBV5-5 and TRBJ1-2 provide the parts outside the CDR3, is DAGVTQSPTHLIKTRGQQVTLRCSPISGHKSVSWYQQVLGQGPQFIFQYYEKEERGRGNFPDRFSARQFPNYSSELNVNALLLGDSALYLCASSLAWGANYGYTFGSGTRLTVV.

This chain joins TRBV15 and TRBJ2-7, with D unclear. The V gene lost 0 bases and the J gene lost 4 bases, with 7 bases spanning the gap. CDR3 length: 13 amino acids. CDR1 is LNHNV and CDR2 is YYDKDF in the germline V gene (reference sequence). The CDR3 region is CATSRDKWYEQYF. CDR3 nucleotide sequence: TGTGCCACCAGCAGAGATAAGTGGTACGAGCAGTACTTC.

V usage is TRBV5-1 and J usage is TRBJ2-5; the D gene is possibly TRBD2 (5 bases). The V gene lost 6 bases and the J gene lost 5 bases, with 20 bases spanning the gap. There are 15 residues in the CDR3. CDR1 and CDR2 (germline): SGHRS, YFSETQ. This chain's CDR3 is CASTTDDLATETQYF. CDR3 DNA sequence: TGCGCCAGCACAACTGATGATCTAGCTACGGAGACCCAGTACTTC. The full variable domain, rest sourced from reference TRBV5-1 and TRBJ2-5, is KAGVTQTPRYLIKTRGQQVTLSCSPISGHRSVSWYQQTPGQGLQFLFEYFSETQRNKGNFPGRFSGRQFSNSRSEMNVSTLELGDSALYLCASTTDDLATETQYFGPGTRLLVL.

The chain uses TRBV7-8 and TRBJ2-3; 7 bases fit TRBD2. Germline CDR1 reads SGHVS; CDR2 reads FQNEAQ. This CDR3 has 18 residues. V trimming: 1 base; J trimming: 2 bases; junction bases outside the gene matches: 12. CDR3 bases: TGTGCCAGCAGCTTAGGTATAGGAGTAGCGGGTCTCACAGATACGCAGTATTTT. It encodes CASSLGIGVAGLTDTQYF. The variable domain in full, completed from reference TRBV7-8 and TRBJ2-3, reads GAGVSQSPRYKVAKRGQDVALRCDPISGHVSLFWYQQALGQGPEFLTYFQNEAQLDKSGLPSDRFFAERPEGSVSTLKIQRTQQEDSAVYLCASSLGIGVAGLTDTQYFGPGTRLTVL.

This clonotype has more than one count but fewer than ten. The rearrangement links TRBV6-1 to TRBJ1-5; 8 nucleotides align to TRBD1. V lost 5 bases and J lost 2; bases outside the gene matches: 14. The germline gives CDR1 MNHNS, CDR2 SASEGT. CDR3 length equals 18 residues. This CDR3 is CASSPNRGDQRGNQPQHF. The CDR3 DNA reads TGTGCCAGCAGTCCGAACAGGGGGGATCAAAGGGGCAATCAGCCCCAGCATTTT.

This clonotype was counted only a few times. This sequence joins TRBV12-3 or TRBV12-4 and TRBJ2-5, with D hard to call. This CDR3 comprises 11 residues. V was pared by 8 bases and J by 2 bases, with 6 bases between. The DNA for the CDR3 is TGTGCCAGCGGGCGGCAAGAGACCCAGTACTTC. It encodes CASGRQETQYF.

This clonotype was counted a few times. The chain has TRBV7-8 and TRBJ1-6, with unresolved D. The V gene lost 6 bases and the J gene lost 0 bases, with 15 bases spanning the gap. This CDR3 region has 17 residues. The germline CDR1 and CDR2 sequences are SGHVS and FQNEAQ. Here the CDR3 reads CASRPLPGVSYNSPLHF. The CDR3 DNA sequence: TGTGCCAGCAGGCCTCTACCTGGGGTCTCCTATAATTCACCCCTCCACTTT.

Here the CDR3 DNA reads TGTGCCAGCAGCCACCGGGACGGTAATGAAAAACTGTTTTTT. This codes for CASSHRDGNEKLFF. The chain carries TRBV7-8 and TRBJ1-4; possibly TRBD1 for D (5 bases). Germline V gene data show CDR1 as SGHVS and CDR2 as FQNEAQ. Trimming stripped 5 bases from V and 4 bases from J, with 11 bases between. The CDR3 has 14 residues.

This chain links TRBV2 with TRBJ1-1; 7 bases align to TRBD1. The CDR3 has 15 residues. Trimming at V came to 4 bases and at J to 1 base, leaving 6 bases not matched to a gene. CDR1 and CDR2 from the germline V gene are SNHLY and FYNNEI. In DNA, the CDR3 is TGTGCCAGCAGTGGGGCGACAGGGTCGAACACTGAAGCTTTCTTT. This encodes CASSGATGSNTEAFF. Full variable domain (missing parts from reference TRBV2 and TRBJ1-1): EPEVTQTPSHQVTQMGQEVILRCVPISNHLYFYWYRQILGQKVEFLVSFYNNEISEKSEIFDDQFSVERPDGSNFTLKIRSTKLEDSAMYFCASSGATGSNTEAFFGQGTRLTVV.

The gene calls are TRBV2 and TRBJ2-7; 11 bases match TRBD2. The length of the CDR3 is 15 residues. Losses at the gene ends were 5 bases for V and 5 bases for J; bases not matched to a gene: 8. Germline values: CDR1 SNHLY, CDR2 FYNNEI. The CDR3 spells CASSLAGGPTHEQYF. CDR3 coding DNA: TGTGCCAGCAGTCTAGCGGGGGGCCCTACCCACGAGCAGTACTTC.

Sample share makes this clonotype medium-sized. J is TRBJ1-1 and V is TRBV20-1; TRBD1 matches 7 bases. CDR3 length equals 12 residues. CDR1 and CDR2 from the germline V gene are DFQATT and SNEGSKA (reference sequence). Trimming removed 5 bases from V and 9 bases from J; junction bases left unmatched: 9. CDR3: CSALKGDSQAFF. The CDR3 DNA reads as TGCAGTGCTTTAAAGGGGGACAGCCAAGCTTTCTTT.

This clonotype occurred once. The CDR3 DNA is TGTGCCAGCAGTAGGGACGTCCAAGGAGGTGGCTACACCTTC. Encoded protein: CASSRDVQGGGYTF. This chain connects TRBV6-1 to TRBJ1-2; the D gene is possibly TRBD1 (5 bases). Trimming cost V 5 bases and J 7 bases, with 17 bases left between them. Germline V CDR1 and CDR2: MNHNS, SASEGT. The CDR3 spans 14 residues.

This clonotype has only a few counts. The chain joins TRBV20-1 to TRBJ1-5, with a tentative D call TRBD1 (5 bases). Trimming stripped 1 base from V and 4 bases from J, with 8 bases between. Germline V gene data show CDR1 as DFQATT and CDR2 as SNEGSKA (reference sequence). The CDR3 totals 13 residues. In DNA, the CDR3 is TGCAGTGCTAGAGGACAGCAGAATCAGCCCCAGCATTTT. Its translation: CSARGQQNQPQHF.

This clonotype was seen only a few times. The chain uses TRBV20-1 and TRBJ1-5, with 7 bases that match TRBD1. Germline V gene data show CDR1 as DFQATT and CDR2 as SNEGSKA (reference sequence). The CDR3 is 12 amino acids. The chain's CDR3 is CSATGSSQPQHF. CDR3 bases: TGCAGCGCGACAGGGTCGAGTCAGCCCCAGCATTTT.

Points on this clonotype: The junction does not match germline at one end; this may be a read error. The rearrangement links TRBV10-3 to TRBJ2-5; the match to TRBD2 covers 9 bases. CDR3 length equals 16 residues. Looked up from germline, CDR1 is ENHRY and CDR2 is SYGVKD. CDR3 DNA sequence: TGTGCCATCAGTGAGTTAGCGGGGGAATTCCAAGAGACCCGGTACTTC. It is translated as CAISELAGEFQETRYF.

The genes are TRBV19 and TRBJ1-1; no definite D call. V gave up 5 bases and J gave up 2 bases, with 9 bases separating them. The germline gives CDR1 LNHDA, CDR2 SQIVND (reference sequence). The CDR3 length is 13 residues. For the CDR3, the DNA is TGTGCCAGTAGTTGGCAGGCTAACACTGAAGCTTTCTTT. Translating gives CASSWQANTEAFF.